This entry lists 5 T cell receptor beta chains sequenced from one sample in a study of cytomegalovirus exposure and HLA in healthy donors. The PCR employed 60 Vbeta primers together with 13 Jbeta primers. Sequencing used immunoSEQ multiplex PCR; TCRdb keeps in-frame clones, though not all of them. The sample shows more than 100,000 clones, approximately 87% of them seen only once. What was sequenced was PBMCs. The receptors stem from a man aged 40-49 years in good health and CMV-seronegative.

The chain uses TRBV2 and TRBJ2-5; 7 bases match TRBD2. The end of the DNA fits TRBJ2-7 better, so the J call may be wrong. The length of the CDR3 is 15 residues. Germline assignment: CDR1 SNHLY and CDR2 FYNNEI. DNA for the CDR3: TGTGCCAGCAGTTTGGGGGGAGGGCGTATTTACGAGCAGTACTTC. Amino acid sequence: CASSLGGGRIYEQYF.

The DNA for the CDR3 is TGTGCCAGCAGTGGTTGGGCGGGAGGGCCCTATAACTCCTACAATGAGCAGTTCTTC. Its translation: CASSGWAGGPYNSYNEQFF. The chain carries TRBV2 and TRBJ2-1, with 9 bases identical to TRBD2. CDR1 is SNHLY, CDR2 FYNNEI, per germline. The CDR3 is 19 residues long. With 4 bases clipped from V and 0 bases from J, the junction kept 13 bases outside the gene matches.

V usage is TRBV5-4 and J usage is TRBJ1-3; possible D gene TRBD1, 6 bases. The V gene's germline CDR1 is SGHNT and CDR2 YYREEE (reference sequence). The CDR3 is 18 amino acids. Trimming left V 3 bases short and J 0 bases short, with 19 bases between. The CDR3 DNA sequence: TGTGCCAGCAGCTCAGGGGCCCCGAACAGGGACTCTGGAAACACCATATATTTT. This sequence encodes CASSSGAPNRDSGNTIYF.

This clone was observed a handful of times. The chain links TRBV4-2 to TRBJ2-5; possibly TRBD2 for D (5 bases). The ends were cut back, 0 bases at V and 5 bases at J, with 13 bases in the middle. The CDR3 is 15 residues long. Germline V gene sequence: CDR1 LGHNA, CDR2 YNFKEQ. CDR3 sequence (DNA): TGTGCCAGCAGCCAAGATCCGTCTAGAGGGGAGACCCAGTACTTC. Its protein is CASSQDPSRGETQYF.

This clone was seen once. The V and J genes are TRBV13 and TRBJ2-7, with 7 bases that match TRBD1. The V and J ends lost 1 base and 3 bases, in that order; junction bases with no gene match: 3. The CDR3 is 14 residues long. Germline V gene data show CDR1 as PRHDT and CDR2 as FYEKMQ (reference sequence). CDR3: CASSLETGSYEQYF. The CDR3 bases are TGTGCCAGCAGCTTAGAGACAGGGAGCTACGAGCAGTACTTC.